Each of the 3 T cell receptor beta chains below was sequenced from the same sample in a study of blood T cell repertoires in COVID-19. Here immunoSEQ multiplex PCR was the method, and the copy in TCRdb shows in-frame clones only, minus some. The repertoire includes over 45,000 clones, around 79% of them detected once, and around 20% sits in the top ten. The sequenced sample was peripheral blood. Receptors originate from a human donor with active or convalescent COVID-19. The donor label of this sample is uncertain.

This clone was counted a single time. This sequence joins TRBV7-8 and TRBJ2-2, with D possibly matching TRBD1 (5 bases). CDR3 size: 16 residues. Germline V gene sequence: CDR1 SGHVS, CDR2 FQNEAQ. Trimming left V 7 bases short and J 3 bases short, with 18 bases between. CDR3 sequence (DNA): TGTGCCAGCACCACTTCAGGGATTGGGTACACCGGGGAGCTGTTTTTT. Residues: CASTTSGIGYTGELFF.

The gene calls are TRBV5-1 and TRBJ1-6; 7 bases fit TRBD1. Per the germline V gene, CDR1 is SGHRS and CDR2 is YFSETQ. The V gene end was trimmed by 3 bases and the J gene end by 7 bases; junction bases not matched to a gene: 10. The CDR3 consists of 16 residues. The CDR3 nucleotides are TGCGCCAGCAGCTCATATAAGGACAGGCCAAATTCACCCCTCCACTTT. This encodes CASSSYKDRPNSPLHF. The full variable domain, with the rest looked up from reference TRBV5-1 and TRBJ1-6, is KAGVTQTPRYLIKTRGQQVTLSCSPISGHRSVSWYQQTPGQGLQFLFEYFSETQRNKGNFPGRFSGRQFSNSRSEMNVSTLELGDSALYLCASSSYKDRPNSPLHFGNGTRLTVT.

The chain joins TRBV28 to TRBJ1-2; D remains ambiguous. This CDR3 region has 12 residues. CDR1 and CDR2 from the germline V gene are MDHEN and SYDVKM. V lost 4 bases and J lost 5, with 8 bases in between. CDR3 DNA sequence: TGTGCCAGCAGTTCCCCTGAGTATGGCTACACCTTC. Amino acid sequence: CASSSPEYGYTF.